The 18 T cell receptor beta chains reported below all come from one sample, sequenced in a study of blood T cell repertoires in COVID-19. The data were produced by immunoSEQ multiplex PCR, yet TCRdb's version contains in-frame clones alone and is incomplete. Here the sample spans approximately 97,000 clones, approximately 86% being singletons. Specimen: peripheral blood. The receptors shown here come from a man in his forties or fifties with active or convalescent COVID-19.

The V call is TRBV11-2, the J call TRBJ2-3; possibly TRBD2 for D (5 bases). Germline assignment: CDR1 SGHAT and CDR2 FQNNGV. This CDR3 is built from 12 residues. Trimming stripped 0 bases from V and 11 bases from J, with 9 bases between. As DNA, the CDR3 is TGTGCCAGCAGCTTAGATCGACTATTGCAGTATTTT. It is translated as CASSLDRLLQYF.

J is TRBJ2-7 and V is TRBV9, with D maybe TRBD2 (9 bases). V was cut by 0 bases and J by 3 bases, with 22 bases left in between. This CDR3 has 18 amino acids. Per the germline V gene, CDR1 is SGDLS and CDR2 is YYNGEE. The chain's CDR3 is CASSVGQGASGALYEQYF. The CDR3 DNA sequence: TGTGCCAGCAGCGTAGGGCAGGGGGCTAGCGGGGCTCTCTACGAGCAGTACTTC.

The chain employs TRBV24-1 and TRBJ2-1; TRBD1 aligns across 7 bases. V lost 2 bases to trimming and J lost 4 bases; unmatched junction nucleotides: 4. CDR3 size: 15 residues. CDR1 and CDR2 (germline): KGHDR, SFDVKD. The DNA for the CDR3 is TGTGCCACCAGTGATTCCGGGACAGTGTACAATGAGCAGTTCTTC. It translates to CATSDSGTVYNEQFF.

This rearrangement joins TRBV24-1 to TRBJ1-2, with D unresolved. V dropped 3 bases and J dropped 1 base, with 8 bases sitting between them. Germline lookup yields CDR1 KGHDR and CDR2 SFDVKD. The CDR3 covers 14 residues. Written as DNA, the CDR3 is TGTGCCACCAGTGATGCTCCGGGTAACTATGGCTACACCTTC. Translated, it gives CATSDAPGNYGYTF.

The chain joins TRBV28 to TRBJ1-3; 7 bases are shared with TRBD1. The germline V gene has CDR1 MDHEN and CDR2 SYDVKM. V lost 3 bases to trimming and J lost 3 bases; unmatched junction nucleotides: 5. The CDR3 has 15 residues. For the CDR3, the DNA is TGTGCCAGCAGTTTCACAGGGGCAAGTGGAAACACCATATATTTT. As protein: CASSFTGASGNTIYF.

The genes are TRBV28 and TRBJ2-3, with 8 nucleotides matching TRBD1. Trimming removed 2 bases from V and 5 bases from J; junction bases left unmatched: 9. The CDR3 has 16 residues. The germline gives CDR1 MDHEN, CDR2 SYDVKM. The CDR3 coding sequence is TGTGCCAGCAGTTTACCCAGGGGGCGCCTGGGAGATACGCAGTATTTT. Residues: CASSLPRGRLGDTQYF.

This rearrangement joins TRBV5-1 to TRBJ2-7; 8 bases map to TRBD1. CDR1 is SGHRS, CDR2 YFSETQ, per germline. CDR3 length: 14 residues. V was clipped by 4 bases and J by 7 bases; unmatched bases: 10. Here the CDR3 reads CASSQATGGQEQYF. As DNA, the CDR3 is TGCGCCAGCAGCCAGGCCACAGGGGGTCAAGAGCAGTACTTC.

The V and J genes are TRBV5-1 and TRBJ1-2; 8 bases match TRBD1. After removal of 6 bases from V and 8 bases from J, the junction contained 15 bases not matched to a gene. The CDR3 extends over 15 amino acids. Germline assignment: CDR1 SGHRS and CDR2 YFSETQ. CDR3 amino acids: CASTNNPGQDRGYTF. For the CDR3, the DNA is TGCGCCAGCACCAATAACCCGGGACAGGACCGGGGCTACACCTTC. The complete variable domain, with remaining parts taken from reference TRBV5-1 and TRBJ1-2, reads KAGVTQTPRYLIKTRGQQVTLSCSPISGHRSVSWYQQTPGQGLQFLFEYFSETQRNKGNFPGRFSGRQFSNSRSEMNVSTLELGDSALYLCASTNNPGQDRGYTFGSGTRLTVV.

This clone was counted once. The chain recombines TRBV28 with TRBJ1-4, with TRBD1 identical over 9 bases. V shed 6 bases and J 3 bases; nucleotides not matched to a gene: 11. The CDR3 covers 17 residues. Per germline, CDR1 MDHEN and CDR2 SYDVKM. The CDR3 loop is CASSKGQGGRSNEKLFF. CDR3 sequence (DNA): TGTGCCAGCAGCAAGGGACAGGGAGGAAGGTCTAATGAAAAACTGTTTTTT.

The chain carries TRBV29-1 and TRBJ1-1; 8 bases fit TRBD1. The CDR3 is made up of 13 amino acids. Germline V CDR1 and CDR2: SQVTM, ANQGSEA. The J segment lost 5 bases and the V segment lost 1 base, leaving 3 bases of the junction unmatched. This chain's CDR3 is CSVEVTGGTEAFF. In DNA, the CDR3 is TGCAGCGTTGAAGTAACAGGGGGGACTGAAGCTTTCTTT.

The chain combines TRBV5-1 with TRBJ2-7, with TRBD2 as a possible D gene (6 bases). The length of the CDR3 is 13 residues. Germline CDR1 reads SGHRS; CDR2 reads YFSETQ. The germline V and J ends were trimmed by 0 bases and 6 bases, with 10 bases remaining between them. As DNA, the CDR3 is TGCGCCAGCAGCTTGGCAGGGCGGGGCGAGCAGTACTTC. This codes for CASSLAGRGEQYF. The variable domain in full, completed from reference TRBV5-1 and TRBJ2-7, reads KAGVTQTPRYLIKTRGQQVTLSCSPISGHRSVSWYQQTPGQGLQFLFEYFSETQRNKGNFPGRFSGRQFSNSRSEMNVSTLELGDSALYLCASSLAGRGEQYFGPGTRLTVT.

The sample holds a few counts of this clone. The V gene is TRBV2, the J gene TRBJ1-3; possibly TRBD1 for D (5 bases). CDR3 size: 15 residues. V gave up 6 bases and J gave up 2 bases, with 14 bases separating them. CDR1 is SNHLY and CDR2 is FYNNEI in the germline V gene. The CDR3 DNA follows: TGTGCCAGCAGCGGGGGTTTTGGGGCTGGAAACACCATATATTTT. It specifies CASSGGFGAGNTIYF.

This clone came up once. The CDR3 region is CASSEGAGTEAFF. The CDR3 nucleotides are TGTGCCAGCAGTGAGGGGGCTGGAACTGAAGCTTTCTTT. The rearrangement links TRBV6-1 to TRBJ1-1; tentative D call: TRBD1 (6 bases). The V gene's germline CDR1 is MNHNS and CDR2 SASEGT. The CDR3 covers 13 residues. Trimming left V 3 bases short and J 5 bases short, with 10 bases between.

The gene calls are TRBV6-1 and TRBJ2-7, with TRBD2 matching 7 bases. Germline loops: CDR1 MNHNS, CDR2 SASEGT. The length of the CDR3 is 15 residues. The V and J ends lost 5 bases and 0 bases, in that order; junction bases with no gene match: 7. The CDR3 DNA is TGTGCCAGCAGTCGGGGAGGGCCGAGCTCCTACGAGCAGTACGTC. Its translation is CASSRGGPSSYEQYV.

J is TRBJ1-2 and V is TRBV3-1 (or the pseudogene TRBV3-2); 9 bases align to TRBD1. V was clipped by 1 base and J by 8 bases; unmatched bases: 11. This CDR3 is 16 amino acids long. The germline gives CDR1 LGHDT, CDR2 YNNKEL (reference sequence). DNA for the CDR3: TGTGCCAGCAGCCAAGGAACAGGGGGCACCCTTTACGGCTACACCTTC. This codes for CASSQGTGGTLYGYTF.

The genes are TRBV30 and TRBJ2-5; perhaps TRBD1 as D (5 bases). V shed 2 bases and J shed 5 bases, with 15 bases lying between them. The CDR3 runs to 14 residues. The V gene's germline CDR1 is GTSNPN and CDR2 SVGIG (reference sequence). CDR3: CAWSRAGYWETQYF. The CDR3 DNA follows: TGTGCCTGGAGTCGGGCAGGGTATTGGGAGACCCAGTACTTC.

The rearrangement links TRBV10-1 to TRBJ2-1; 12 nucleotides line up with TRBD2. Trimming at V came to 5 bases and at J to 5 bases, leaving 1 base not matched to a gene. Germline V gene lookup returns CDR1 WNHNN and CDR2 SYGVQD (reference sequence). This CDR3 is 14 amino acids long. This CDR3 is CASSTSGGNNEQFF. For the CDR3, the DNA is TGCGCCAGCAGTACTAGCGGGGGGAACAATGAGCAGTTCTTC.

This chain joins TRBV19 and TRBJ2-3; 7 bases are a match to TRBD1. The CDR3 is 14 residues long. Germline V CDR1 and CDR2: LNHDA, SQIVND (reference sequence). Trimming cost V 2 bases and J 1 base; bases outside gene matches: 0. The DNA of the CDR3 is TGTGCCAGTAGTATACAGGGGGGCACAGATACGCAGTATTTT. Its translation: CASSIQGGTDTQYF.